This TCR beta chain is from a study of T cell repertoires in cytomegalovirus infection. At the level of the study: Public signatures in TCR beta pointed to CMV infection and matching HLA type. Study-level findings and limits: Dominant in the ex vivo response were TCR beta clonotypes restricted by HLA-C and specific for CMV.

TCRdb analysed the reads with MiXCR anew, one entry per CDR3 protein. The sample has more than 90,000 distinct CDR3 sequences, about 9.4% seen once; the top ten hold around a third. In its sample, this clonotype was seen a few times. Antigen unknown. The V and J ends lost 5 bases and 7 bases, in that order; junction bases with no gene match: 7. This CDR3 region has 14 residues. Per germline, CDR1 SGHVS and CDR2 FNYEAQ. This clonotype was obtained from a human donor in good health (CMV status not recorded). Some clones in this sample may be carry-over from other donors' samples. Sequences were obtained from PBMCs, sequenced either directly or after in vitro stimulation (not recorded which). The chain combines TRBV7-6 with TRBJ1-4; 7 bases are a match to TRBD1. The DNA of the CDR3 is TGTGCCAGCAGCCAACCGGACAGGCCTGAAAAACTGTTTTTT. Translated, it gives CASSQPDRPEKLFF.